The next 2 T cell receptor beta chains were all read from a single sample in a study of blood T cell repertoires in COVID-19. Sequencing was performed with immunoSEQ multiplex PCR; in TCRdb, only in-frame clones are kept and a portion is missing. The sample shows 100,000 or so clones, 85% of them seen only once. Source material: peripheral blood. These receptors all come from a woman in her sixties or seventies with active or convalescent COVID-19.

The chain has TRBV2 and TRBJ1-1; a weak D match, TRBD1 (5 bases). CDR1 and CDR2 from the germline V gene are SNHLY and FYNNEI. The CDR3 has 13 amino acids. V lost 5 bases and J lost 7, with 14 bases in between. CDR3 bases: TGTGCCAGCAGTCCACGTCCGGGGGTTGAAGCTTTCTTT. Protein product: CASSPRPGVEAFF.

This chain joins TRBV28 and TRBJ1-6; D uncertain. Germline CDR1 reads MDHEN; CDR2 reads SYDVKM. V was cut by 3 bases and J by 13 bases, with 10 bases left in between. The CDR3 loop spans 12 amino acids. For the CDR3, the DNA is TGTGCCAGCAGTTTGGTAGGAGGGCCCCTCCACTTT. Translation gives CASSLVGGPLHF.